This T cell receptor beta chain was captured in a study of technical replicates of blood from a handful of donors. Germline V gene lookup returns CDR1 MNHEY and CDR2 SVGAGI. With 0 bases removed from V and 6 bases from J, the gap between germline ends came to 6 bases. The CDR3 has 13 amino acids. TCRdb's table, derived via immunoSEQ multiplex PCR, lists solely in-frame clones and lacks some. The sample contains some 80,000 clones, around nine tenths of which appear only once. The chain links TRBV6-5 to TRBJ1-5; no firm D call. The sequenced sample was T cells isolated from PBMCs. This TCR came from a human donor in good health. For the CDR3, the DNA is TGTGCCAGCAGTTACTCGGCTGGTCAGCCCCAGCATTTT. Translated, it gives CASSYSAGQPQHF.